This T cell receptor beta chain was captured in a study of identifying expanded T cells in peripheral blood. CDR1 and CDR2 from the germline V gene are MNHEY and SVGAGI. J was trimmed by 3 bases and V by 3 bases; bases with no gene match: 8. This CDR3 is 16 amino acids long. TCRdb's copy holds only in-frame clones and misses some; the assay was immunoSEQ multiplex PCR. The table records 50,000 to 65,000 clones, around 86% of them present only once. This clone was observed a few times. Antigen specificity is unknown. Healthy donors had no documented immune events, such as infections, while sampled. Study outcomes and limitations: Variance in clone template counts between approximately two-week samples significantly increased with total template count across all healthy donors. About 1.2 clones differed between technical replicates, versus around 16 and 19 over time.

The sequenced sample consisted of blood. J is TRBJ2-7 and V is TRBV6-5, with TRBD1 identical over 10 bases. The clonotype was recovered from a person aged 18 to 75 in good health. The CDR3 bases are TGTGCCAGCAGTTATAGATTTCGGGACAGGGGCTACGAGCAGTACTTC. It encodes CASSYRFRDRGYEQYF.